Listed below are T cell receptor beta chains from one sample, sequenced in a study of radiotherapy plus CTLA-4 blockade in lung cancer. Measured with immunoSEQ multiplex PCR; TCRdb has only the in-frame clones, and not every one. The sample contains some 50,000 clones, approximately 79% of which appear only once. The sample here was peripheral blood, taken from a patient treated with radiotherapy plus ipilimumab. The source is a human donor with non-small cell lung cancer who had a partial response to radiotherapy plus ipilimumab. Both conserved end residues are part of each CDR3. Each record gives: J gene, D gene, clone size, V gene, CDR3 protein, CDR3 DNA. D genes are given only for firm matches. Expanded clones get a size class; other rows say once, few or many, or leave the size out.

TRBJ1-4	NA	once	TRBV7-9	CASSLGQAATNEKLFF	TGTGCCAGCAGCTTAGGCCAGGCCGCAACTAATGAAAAACTGTTTTTT
TRBJ2-7	TRBD2	NA	TRBV6-5	CASNASGCRAYEQYF	TGTGCCAGCAACGCTAGCGGCTGTAGGGCCTACGAGCAGTACTTC
TRBJ1-4	NA	NA	TRBV19	CASSSSGGNYEKLFF	TGTGCCAGTAGTTCATCCGGGGGAAACTATGAAAAACTGTTTTTT
TRBJ1-1	NA	NA	TRBV5-1	CASSFYSMNTEAFF	TGCGCCAGCAGCTTTTACAGCATGAACACTGAAGCTTTCTTT
TRBJ2-3	TRBD1	NA	TRBV10-3	CAISQDRGSTDTQYF	TGTGCCATCAGTCAAGACAGGGGTAGTACAGATACGCAGTATTTT
TRBJ2-5	TRBD1	NA	TRBV10-3	CAISVTGEETQYF	TGTGCCATCAGTGTGACAGGGGAAGAGACCCAGTACTTC
TRBJ2-3	NA	NA	TRBV28	CASSNSPGQSTDTQYF	TGTGCCAGCAGTAATAGTCCGGGACAAAGCACAGATACGCAGTATTTT
TRBJ2-1	NA	NA	TRBV6-4	CASSGKPQGEQFF	TGTGCCAGCAGTGGTAAGCCTCAGGGCGAGCAGTTCTTC
TRBJ1-2	TRBD1	NA	TRBV10-3	CATTKTGINYGYTF	TGTGCCACAACTAAGACAGGGATTAACTATGGCTACACCTTC
TRBJ2-3	TRBD2	once	TRBV10-3	CAISESAGSGGPTTDTQYF	TGTGCCATCAGTGAGTCGGCTGGAAGCGGGGGACCCACCACAGATACGCAGTATTTT
TRBJ2-7	NA	NA	TRBV7-2	CASNNQGYEQYF	TGTGCCAGCAACAATCAGGGCTACGAGCAGTACTTC
TRBJ2-3	TRBD2	NA	TRBV10-2	CASSATGLALDTQYF	TGCGCCAGCAGCGCCACGGGACTAGCCTTGGATACGCAGTATTTT
TRBJ1-3	NA	NA	TRBV6-5	CASRKRWLEGNTIYF	TGTGCCAGCAGGAAGAGGTGGCTCGAGGGAAACACCATATATTTT
TRBJ2-3	NA	NA	TRBV5-6	CASSLAENTQYF	TGTGCCAGCAGCTTGGCCGAGAATACGCAGTATTTT
TRBJ2-7	NA	NA	TRBV5-4	CASSGGVDEQYF	TGTGCCAGCAGCGGCGGGGTGGACGAGCAGTACTTC
TRBJ1-4	TRBD1	NA	TRBV5-1	CASRLPRGTNEKLFF	TGCGCCAGCAGGTTACCCAGGGGGACTAATGAAAAACTGTTTTTT
TRBJ2-7	TRBD1	NA	TRBV5-1	CASSWTGGGYEQYF	TGCGCCAGCAGCTGGACAGGGGGCGGCTACGAGCAGTACTTC